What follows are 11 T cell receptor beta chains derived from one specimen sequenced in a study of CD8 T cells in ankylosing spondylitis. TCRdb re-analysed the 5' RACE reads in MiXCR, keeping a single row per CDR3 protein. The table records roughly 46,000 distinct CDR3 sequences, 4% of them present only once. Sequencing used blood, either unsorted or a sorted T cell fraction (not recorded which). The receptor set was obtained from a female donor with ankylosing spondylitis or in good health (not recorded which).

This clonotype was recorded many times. The CDR3 nucleotides are TGTGCCAGCAGCGTGGGGTACCAAGAGACCCAGTACTTC. Translating it yields CASSVGYQETQYF. The genes are TRBV9 and TRBJ2-5, with D uncertain. Trimming took 2 bases from V and 0 from J, leaving 5 bases between them. This CDR3 region has 13 residues. Germline-derived CDR1 and CDR2 are SGDLS and YYNGEE.

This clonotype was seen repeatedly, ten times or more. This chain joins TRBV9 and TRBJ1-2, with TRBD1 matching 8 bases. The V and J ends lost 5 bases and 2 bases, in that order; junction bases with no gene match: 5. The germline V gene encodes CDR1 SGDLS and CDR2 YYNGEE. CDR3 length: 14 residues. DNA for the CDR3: TGTGCCAGCAGGCCGGGGACAGGAAACTATGGCTACACCTTC. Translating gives CASRPGTGNYGYTF. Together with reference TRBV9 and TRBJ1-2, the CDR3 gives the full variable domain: DSGVTQTPKHLITATGQRVTLRCSPRSGDLSVYWYQQSLDQGLQFLIQYYNGEERAKGNILERFSAQQFPDLHSELNLSSLELGDSALYFCASRPGTGNYGYTFGSGTRLTVV.

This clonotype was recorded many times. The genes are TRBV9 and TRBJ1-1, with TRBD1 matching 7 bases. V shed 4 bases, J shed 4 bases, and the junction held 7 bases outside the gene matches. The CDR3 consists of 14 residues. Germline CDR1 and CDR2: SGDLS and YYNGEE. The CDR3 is CASSFSTGSTEAFF. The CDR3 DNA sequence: TGTGCCAGCAGCTTTTCGACAGGGAGCACTGAAGCTTTCTTT.

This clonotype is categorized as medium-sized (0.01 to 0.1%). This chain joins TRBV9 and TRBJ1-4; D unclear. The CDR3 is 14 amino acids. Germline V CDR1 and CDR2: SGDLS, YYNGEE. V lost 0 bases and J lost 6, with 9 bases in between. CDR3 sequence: CASSVDHWDEKLFF. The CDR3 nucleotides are TGTGCCAGCAGCGTAGACCATTGGGATGAAAAACTGTTTTTT.

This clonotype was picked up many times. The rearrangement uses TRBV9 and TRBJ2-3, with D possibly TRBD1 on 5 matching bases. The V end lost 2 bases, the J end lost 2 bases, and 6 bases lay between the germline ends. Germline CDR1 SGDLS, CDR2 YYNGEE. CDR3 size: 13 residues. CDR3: CASSVGPTDTQYF. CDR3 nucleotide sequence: TGTGCCAGCAGCGTGGGGCCCACAGATACGCAGTATTTT.

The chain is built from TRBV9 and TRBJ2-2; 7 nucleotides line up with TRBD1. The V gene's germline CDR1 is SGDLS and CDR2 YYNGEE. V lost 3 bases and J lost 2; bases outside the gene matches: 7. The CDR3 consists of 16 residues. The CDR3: CASSAGQVYNTGELFF. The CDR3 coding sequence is TGTGCCAGCAGCGCCGGACAGGTGTACAACACCGGGGAGCTGTTTTTT.

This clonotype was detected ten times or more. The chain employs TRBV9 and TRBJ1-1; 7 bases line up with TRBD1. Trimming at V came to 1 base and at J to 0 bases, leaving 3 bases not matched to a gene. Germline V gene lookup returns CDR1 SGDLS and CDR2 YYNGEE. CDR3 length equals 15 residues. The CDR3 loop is CASSVRQGMNTEAFF. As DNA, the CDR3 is TGTGCCAGCAGCGTACGACAGGGAATGAACACTGAAGCTTTCTTT.

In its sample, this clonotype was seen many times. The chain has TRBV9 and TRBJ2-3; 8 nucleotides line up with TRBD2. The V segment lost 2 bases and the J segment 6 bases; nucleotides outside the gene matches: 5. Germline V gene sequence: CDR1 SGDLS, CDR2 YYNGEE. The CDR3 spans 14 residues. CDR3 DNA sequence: TGTGCCAGCAGCGTTTCGGGGGGGCCGGATACGCAGTATTTT. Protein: CASSVSGGPDTQYF.

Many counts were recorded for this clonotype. The CDR3 is CASSKDRVFGYEQYF. CDR3 bases: TGTGCCAGCAGCAAGGACAGGGTCTTCGGCTACGAGCAGTACTTC. This chain connects TRBV9 to TRBJ2-7, with 8 positions matching TRBD1. Germline V gene lookup returns CDR1 SGDLS and CDR2 YYNGEE. V shed 4 bases, J shed 3 bases, and the junction held 9 bases outside the gene matches. The CDR3 has 15 residues.

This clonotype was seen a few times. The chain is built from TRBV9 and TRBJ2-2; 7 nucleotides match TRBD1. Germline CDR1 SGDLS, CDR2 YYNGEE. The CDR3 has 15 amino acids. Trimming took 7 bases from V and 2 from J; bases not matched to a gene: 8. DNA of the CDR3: TGTGCCAGCTCTACTCGACAGGGTAACACCGGGGAGCTGTTTTTT. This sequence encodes CASSTRQGNTGELFF.

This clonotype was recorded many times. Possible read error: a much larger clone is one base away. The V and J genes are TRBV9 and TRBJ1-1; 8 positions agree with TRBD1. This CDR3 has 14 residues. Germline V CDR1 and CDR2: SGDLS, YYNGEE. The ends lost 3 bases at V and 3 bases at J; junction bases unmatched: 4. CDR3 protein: CASSGQGWDTEAFF. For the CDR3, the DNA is TGTGCCAGCAGCGGACAGGGGTGGGACACTGAAGCTTTCTTT. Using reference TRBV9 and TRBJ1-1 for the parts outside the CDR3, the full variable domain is DSGVTQTPKHLITATGQRVTLRCSPRSGDLSVYWYQQSLDQGLQFLIQYYNGEERAKGNILERFSAQQFPDLHSELNLSSLELGDSALYFCASSGQGWDTEAFFGQGTRLTVV.